This T cell receptor (beta chain) is from a study of blood T cell repertoires in COVID-19 (dated by TCRdb to the early 2020s). With respect to the entire study: The collaborator samples originated in the United States, Italy and Spain and spanned the acute and convalescent phases of COVID-19. The material from the prospective study consisted of cDNA or gDNA derived from T cells, B-cell-depleted T cells, or PBMCs. Deeply sampled blood TCRbeta repertoires from subjects exposed to, actively infected with, or recovered from COVID-19 were included in the dataset. The repertoires were released in a freely available public database meant as a resource for research on the immune response to SARS-CoV-2. Samples came from the ongoing ImmuneRACE study (first 160 participants) plus 1,254 subjects from 6 global collaborators. Nearly every sample came with metadata listing a de-identified subject ID, COVID-19 status, age in years and sex. Where HLA class I and class II types were available, the types were taken from metadata supplied by the sample provider, not from assay-based typing. General conclusions and limits of the study: Clinical and demographic metadata were provided uncurated, with the amount varying by source and participant.

Concerning this clone itself: It lacks a known antigen. The sample holds no much larger clone one base away, and base qualities are not on file.

TCRbeta CDR3 regions were amplified from genomic DNA using the immunoSEQ Assay, a bias-controlled multiplex PCR. The authors' pipeline ran thus. Nucleated cell counts per sample were estimated from amplification of reference gene primers within the assay. To quantify the absolute abundance of each unique TCRbeta CDR3 rearrangement, sequence reads were collapsed and filtered. Productive Simpson clonality was computed per sample as the square root of Simpson's diversity index over productive rearrangements. As stored in TCRdb, this immuneACCESS dataset retains in-frame rearrangements with V and J assigned. A fraction of the clones does not appear; measured against another copy, unresolved V genes explain less than half of the discrepancy, and the remainder lacks a known reason. V, J and clone size reflect that table, while D and trimming were determined from the DNA. The sample table contains some 45,000 clones; only one count was recorded for approximately 88% of them. The ten largest account for roughly 13% of the sample.

From the cysteine through the phenylalanine, the CDR3 covers 15 amino acids. CDR3 DNA is the only sequence kept; it has 45 bases, read in frame from the first base. V loses 5 bases at its end and J loses 2 bases; junction bases beyond the gene matches: 7. CDR1 and CDR2, per the germline V gene (reference sequence), are SEHNR and FQNEAQ. The collaborating institutions used their own protocols to collect whole blood in K2EDTA tubes. For TCRbeta analysis, collaborator samples were shipped as frozen whole blood, as isolated PBMCs, or as DNA extracted from either sample type. This TCR came from a human donor with active COVID-19. The donor label of this sample is uncertain. Sequencing used peripheral blood. Recombination linked TRBV7-9 to TRBJ2-3, with 7 central nucleotides matching TRBD2. The CDR3 reads as follows: CASSSWGGDTDTQYF. The DNA sequence is given as TGTGCCAGCAGCAGTTGGGGAGGGGACACAGATACGCAGTATTTT.